Only a few counts were recorded for the clone carrying this T cell receptor beta chain. Preparation of the TCRbeta library used unique molecular identifiers. TCRdb re-called the PCR reads through MiXCR, storing one row per CDR3 protein. The data hold over 150,000 distinct CDR3 sequences, with over 5.5% observed a single time. V dropped 6 bases and J dropped 2 bases, with 11 bases sitting between them. Germline assignment: CDR1 KGHSH and CDR2 LQKENI. CDR3 size: 13 residues. The data were taken from a study of T-cell reconstitution after alpha-beta-depleted transplantation in children. This chain joins TRBV18 and TRBJ2-7; the D gene is possibly TRBD2 (6 bases). This sample comprised PBMCs from the stem cell graft donor, obtained from the stem cell graft. This TCR derives from a human donor who donated a stem cell graft to a child with Wiskott-Aldrich syndrome. CDR3 nucleotide sequence: TGTGCCAGCTCGCCCGGGACTCCCTACGAGCAGTACTTC. Translated: CASSPGTPYEQYF.